This T cell receptor beta chain was sequenced for a study of beta chain features in type 1 diabetes. As to this clone: Its matching antigen is unknown.

All of the sorted populations showed purity greater than 95%. General study results and limits: Type 1 diabetes patients showed a moderate but significant shortening of TCRB CDR3s in all four CD4+ subsets.

This CDR3 region has 14 residues. Germline CDR1 SEHNR, CDR2 FQNEAQ (reference sequence). The trim removed 1 base at V and 8 bases at J, leaving 4 bases unmatched. Expressed TCRB transcripts were sequenced, since all the RNA that had been isolated was reverse transcribed. The protocol was immunoSEQ multiplex PCR, while the TCRdb copy is restricted to in-frame clones and leaves out a portion. The sample includes more than 200,000 clones, 16% of them seen just once. Material: naive CD4+ T cells from blood. The chain links TRBV7-9 to TRBJ2-1; 8 bases are a match to TRBD2. This receptor was taken from a man under 40 with type 1 diabetes. The CDR3 region is CASSLGSGIDEQFF. The CDR3 DNA reads TGTGCCAGCAGCTTAGGTAGCGGGATCGATGAGCAGTTCTTC.